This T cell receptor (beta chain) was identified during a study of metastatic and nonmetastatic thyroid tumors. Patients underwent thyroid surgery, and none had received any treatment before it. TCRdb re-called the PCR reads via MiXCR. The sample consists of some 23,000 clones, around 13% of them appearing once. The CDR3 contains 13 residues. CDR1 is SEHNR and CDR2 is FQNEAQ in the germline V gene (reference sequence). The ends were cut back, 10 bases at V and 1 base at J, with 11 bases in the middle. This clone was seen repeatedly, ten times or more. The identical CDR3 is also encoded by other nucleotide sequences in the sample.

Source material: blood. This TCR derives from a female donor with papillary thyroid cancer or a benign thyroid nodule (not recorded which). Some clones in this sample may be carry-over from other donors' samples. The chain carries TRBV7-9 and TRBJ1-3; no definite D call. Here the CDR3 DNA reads TGTGCCACCCGATTGTTATCTGGAAACACCATATATTTT. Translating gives CATRLLSGNTIYF.